This T cell receptor beta chain was recorded in a study of blood T cell repertoires in COVID-19 (dated by TCRdb to about 2020). In the study overall: Samples covering the acute and convalescent phases of COVID-19 were provided by collaborators in the United States, Italy and Spain. Deeply sampled blood TCRbeta repertoires from subjects exposed to, actively infected with, or recovered from COVID-19 were included in the dataset. The repertoires were made available in a free public database intended to serve as a resource for research on the immune response to SARS-CoV-2. Nearly every sample came with metadata listing a de-identified subject ID, COVID-19 status, age in years and sex. Where available, HLA class I and class II types were taken from metadata supplied by the sample provider and were not determined by assay-based typing. Samples came from the ongoing ImmuneRACE study (first 160 participants) plus 1,254 subjects from 6 global collaborators. The prospective study material was composed of cDNA or gDNA derived from T cells, B-cell-depleted T cells, or PBMCs.

The collaborating institutions used their own protocols to collect whole blood in K2EDTA tubes. For TCRbeta analysis, collaborators shipped samples as frozen whole blood, isolated PBMCs, or DNA extracted from either of those sample types. TCRbeta CDR3 regions were amplified from genomic DNA using the immunoSEQ Assay, a bias-controlled multiplex PCR. Per the source publication's procedure: The number of nucleated cells in each sample was estimated by amplification of reference gene primers within the assay. To quantify the absolute abundance of each unique TCRbeta CDR3 rearrangement, sequence reads were collapsed and filtered. For each sample, productive Simpson clonality was calculated as the square root of Simpson's diversity index over productive rearrangements. This immuneACCESS table, as held by TCRdb, lists in-frame sequences with V and J called but not all clones. Of the missing ones, under half trace to an unresolved V gene in checked studies; the others have no known cause. That table is the source of V, J and clone size, and D and trimming were worked out from the DNA. The sample contains about 250,000 clones, around 88% of them found a single time. Jointly, the top ten make up around 1.5% of the sample.

A note on this clone: No antigen is known for it. No per-base quality is available; no much larger clone lies one base away.

What the research found in general, with its limitations: The amount of clinical and demographic metadata varied by source and participant and was provided uncurated.

The CDR3 sequence holds 15 residues, the cysteine and phenylalanine included. CDR3 DNA only is kept here, 45 bases in frame from base 1. The germline V gene encodes CDR1 KGHSH and CDR2 LQKENI. Relative to germline, V is 4 bases shorter and J is 3 bases shorter, with 16 bases between their ends. Sequencing was performed on peripheral blood. The sequence joins TRBV18 to TRBJ2-7, with TRBD1 as a weak D call on 5 bases. This TCR derives from an elderly man with acute or convalescent COVID-19. The CDR3 protein sequence reads: CASSRLEGQSYEQYF. The nucleotide sequence is given as TGTGCCAGCTCACGGCTTGAAGGACAAAGCTACGAGCAGTACTTC. Outside the CDR3, residues come from the reference TRBV18 and TRBJ2-7 proteins, so the full variable domain is: NAGVMQNPRHLVRRRGQEARLRCSPMKGHSHVYWYRQLPEEGLKFMVYLQKENIIDESGMPKERFSAEFPKEGPSILRIQQVVRGDSAAYFCASSRLEGQSYEQYFGPGTRLTVT.